This is a list of T cell receptor beta chains from one sample in a study of blood T cell repertoires in COVID-19. Some clones are missing from TCRdb's copy, which holds only in-frame ones; the method was immunoSEQ multiplex PCR. Altogether a few hundred thousand clones are present, about 86% being singletons, with the ten largest covering 1.3%. Material: PBMCs or T cells enriched from blood (not recorded which). These receptors all come from a woman in her 40s with acute COVID-19. CDR3s include the opening cysteine and the closing phenylalanine or tryptophan. The D gene is left open where the match is weak.

v_gene,d_gene,j_gene,CDR3aa,CDR3nt
TRBV18,TRBD2,TRBJ2-1,CASSPPVTSGGDNEQFF,TGTGCCAGCTCACCACCAGTAACTAGCGGGGGGGACAATGAGCAGTTCTTC
TRBV6-5,TRBD1,TRBJ1-2,CASSPDRGPNYGYTF,TGTGCCAGCAGCCCCGACAGGGGGCCAAACTATGGCTACACCTTC
TRBV10-2,.,TRBJ1-1,CASRGSSSTEAFF,TGCGCCAGCAGGGGCTCGTCAAGCACTGAAGCTTTCTTT
TRBV28,TRBD1,TRBJ2-7,CASLEQGALSSYEQYF,TGTGCCAGTTTGGAACAGGGGGCTCTTAGCTCCTACGAGCAGTACTTC
TRBV9,.,TRBJ2-7,CASSVGPETYEQYF,TGTGCCAGCAGCGTAGGGCCGGAGACCTACGAGCAGTACTTC
TRBV10-3,TRBD1,TRBJ1-3,CATRQGANTIYF,TGTGCCACCCGACAGGGTGCAAACACCATATATTTT
TRBV12-3/TRBV12-4,.,TRBJ2-3,CASSTGSDTQYF,TGTGCCAGCAGCACAGGGTCAGATACGCAGTATTTT
TRBV28,TRBD1,TRBJ1-4,CASRAQGQGREKLFF,TGTGCCAGCAGAGCCCAGGGACAGGGTAGGGAAAAACTGTTTTTT
TRBV9,.,TRBJ1-1,CASSAQTTDYTEAFF,TGTGCCAGCAGCGCACAGACGACAGACTACACTGAAGCTTTCTTT
TRBV29-1,TRBD1,TRBJ2-7,CSVRPGGSYEQYF,TGCAGCGTCCGTCCAGGGGGTTCCTACGAGCAGTACTTC
TRBV4-3,.,TRBJ2-3,CASSQDFQADTQYF,TGCGCCAGCAGCCAAGATTTCCAGGCAGATACGCAGTATTTT
TRBV11-1,.,TRBJ1-2,CASSSRGSAALGGYTF,TGTGCCAGCAGTTCAAGGGGATCGGCGGCGTTGGGAGGCTACACCTTC
TRBV4-1,.,TRBJ1-1,CASSHFWGLENTEAFF,TGCGCCAGCAGCCATTTTTGGGGCCTGGAGAACACTGAAGCTTTCTTT